These 5 T cell receptor beta chains were sequenced from one sample in a study of T cells in localized non-small cell lung cancer (dated by TCRdb to between 2020 and 2021). The method was the immunoSEQ multiplex PCR assay. Drawn from immuneACCESS, this table holds only the in-frame rearrangements with V and J called that TCRdb kept. Clones are partly lost; checked studies trace under half to an unresolved V gene and leave the rest unexplained. Present in this sample are tens of thousands of clones, approximately 80% of which were seen just once. Of the sample, about a tenth is held by the ten largest clones. The specimen was peripheral blood, collected before any cancer treatment. These receptors all come from a female donor aged 60 or older with stage I lung adenocarcinoma.

The chain recombines TRBV18 with TRBJ1-2; 7 nucleotides line up with TRBD1. The V segment lost 3 bases and the J segment 6 bases; nucleotides outside the gene matches: 7. CDR3 length: 14 amino acids. Germline CDR1 reads KGHSH; CDR2 reads LQKENI. The CDR3 is CASSPGTDVHGYTF. CDR3 nucleotide sequence: TGTGCCAGCTCACCGGGGACAGACGTCCATGGCTACACCTTC.

The rearrangement uses TRBV5-1 and TRBJ2-7; D is undetermined. Germline V lookup: CDR1 SGHRS, CDR2 YFSETQ. Trimming removed 1 base at V and 3 bases at J, with 11 bases between. The CDR3 covers 14 residues. CDR3 nucleotide sequence: TGCGCCAGCAGCTTGAACGTGGGGAACTACGAGCAGTACTTC. Its protein product is CASSLNVGNYEQYF.

This chain joins TRBV7-1 and TRBJ1-4, with D perhaps TRBD1 (5 bases). TRBV7-1 falls under the ORF class, with uncertain function. The CDR3 extends over 18 amino acids. V was clipped by 4 bases and J by 3 bases, with 21 bases between them. CDR3 loop: CASSFAPATGPANEKLFF. Here the CDR3 DNA reads TGTGCCAGCAGCTTCGCACCGGCGACGGGGCCTGCTAATGAAAAACTGTTTTTT.

The chain joins TRBV7-9 to TRBJ2-2; 14 bases align to TRBD2. V was clipped by 6 bases and J by 0 bases; unmatched bases: 6. CDR1 and CDR2 (germline): SEHNR, FQNEAQ (reference sequence). This CDR3 has 18 residues. This CDR3 reads CASRPGTSGRANTGELFF. In DNA, the CDR3 is TGTGCCAGCAGGCCCGGGACTAGCGGGAGAGCGAACACCGGGGAGCTGTTTTTT.

This rearrangement joins TRBV5-4 to TRBJ2-1; tentatively, D is TRBD2 (6 bases). With 0 bases removed from V and 7 bases from J, the gap between germline ends came to 17 bases. Germline lookup yields CDR1 SGHNT and CDR2 YYREEE (reference sequence). The CDR3 is 16 residues long. CDR3 region: CASSLGVAGTGNEQFF. CDR3 sequence (DNA): TGTGCCAGCAGCTTGGGGGTGGCGGGGACGGGAAATGAGCAGTTCTTC.